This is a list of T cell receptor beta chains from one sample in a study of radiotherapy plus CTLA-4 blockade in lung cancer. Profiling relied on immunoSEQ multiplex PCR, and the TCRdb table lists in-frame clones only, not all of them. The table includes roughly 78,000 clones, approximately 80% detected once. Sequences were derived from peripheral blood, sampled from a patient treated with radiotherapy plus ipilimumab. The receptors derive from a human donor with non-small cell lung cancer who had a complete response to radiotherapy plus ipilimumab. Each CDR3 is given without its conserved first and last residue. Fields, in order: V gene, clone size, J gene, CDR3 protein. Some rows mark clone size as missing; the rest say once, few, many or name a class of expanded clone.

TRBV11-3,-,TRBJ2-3,ATKSGQSTDTQY
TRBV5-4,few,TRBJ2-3,AVRGGGSGDTQY
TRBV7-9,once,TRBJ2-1,ASSLLAGIYNEQF
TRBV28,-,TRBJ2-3,ASSFIATGTSADTQY
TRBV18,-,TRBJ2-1,ASSSREANEQF
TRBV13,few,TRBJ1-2,ASSLTGEDYGYT
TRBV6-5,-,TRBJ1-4,ASSYSTGLGDEKLF
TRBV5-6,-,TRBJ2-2,ASARGLNTGELF
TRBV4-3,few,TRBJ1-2,ASSQDRVNGYT
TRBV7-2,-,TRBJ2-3,ASSFIAGTDTQY
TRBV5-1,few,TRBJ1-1,ATRGQGNTEAF
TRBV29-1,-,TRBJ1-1,SVDEGRNTEAF
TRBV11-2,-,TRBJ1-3,ASTPNLGDSGNTIY
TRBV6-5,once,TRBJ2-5,ASKPLRDQETQY
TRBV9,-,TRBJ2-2,ASSVSGTGELF
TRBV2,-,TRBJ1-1,ASIVEVNTEAF
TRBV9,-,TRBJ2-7,ASSVAGGTSYEQY
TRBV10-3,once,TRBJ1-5,AIGGRNQPQH
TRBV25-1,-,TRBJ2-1,ASTPGLAGSHEQF
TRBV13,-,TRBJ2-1,ASSPRGSVIDNEQF